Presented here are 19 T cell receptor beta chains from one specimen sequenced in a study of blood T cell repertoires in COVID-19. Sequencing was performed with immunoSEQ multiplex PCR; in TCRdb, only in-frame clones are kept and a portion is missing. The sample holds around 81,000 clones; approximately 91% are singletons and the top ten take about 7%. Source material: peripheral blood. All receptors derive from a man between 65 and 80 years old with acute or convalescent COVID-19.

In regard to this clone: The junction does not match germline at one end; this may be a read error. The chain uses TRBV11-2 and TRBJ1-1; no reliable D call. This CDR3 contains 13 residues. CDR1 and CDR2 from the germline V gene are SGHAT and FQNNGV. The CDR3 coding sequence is TGTGCCAGCACCTTAAGTAGGAACACTGAAGCTTTCTTT. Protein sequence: CASTLSRNTEAFF.

The CDR3 DNA follows: TGTGCCAGCAGCTTACAGGATAATCAGCCCCAGCATTTT. As protein: CASSLQDNQPQHF. The V gene is TRBV3-1 (or the pseudogene TRBV3-2), the J gene TRBJ1-5; maybe TRBD1 (5 bases). This CDR3 has 13 residues. Trimming pared 5 bases from V and 4 bases from J, leaving 9 bases between. The germline V gene has CDR1 LGHDT and CDR2 YNNKEL (reference sequence).

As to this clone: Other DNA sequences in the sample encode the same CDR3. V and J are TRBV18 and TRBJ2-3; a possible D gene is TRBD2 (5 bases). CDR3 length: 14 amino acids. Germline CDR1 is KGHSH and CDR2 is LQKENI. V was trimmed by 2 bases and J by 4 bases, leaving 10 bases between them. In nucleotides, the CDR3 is TGTGCCAGCTCACCATTGGACTCCTCAGATACGCAGTATTTT. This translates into CASSPLDSSDTQYF.

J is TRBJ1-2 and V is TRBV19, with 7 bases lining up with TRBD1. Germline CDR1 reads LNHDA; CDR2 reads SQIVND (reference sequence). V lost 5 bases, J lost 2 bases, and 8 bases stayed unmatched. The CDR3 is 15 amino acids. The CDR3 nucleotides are TGTGCCAGTAGTGCGTTCCCGGGACAGAACTATGGCTACACCTTC. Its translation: CASSAFPGQNYGYTF.

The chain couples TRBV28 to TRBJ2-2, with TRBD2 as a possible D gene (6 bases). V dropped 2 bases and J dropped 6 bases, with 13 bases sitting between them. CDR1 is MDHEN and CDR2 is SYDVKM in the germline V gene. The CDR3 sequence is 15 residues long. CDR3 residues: CASSLGTWTSGELFF. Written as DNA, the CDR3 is TGTGCCAGCAGTTTAGGGACTTGGACGTCCGGGGAGCTGTTTTTT.

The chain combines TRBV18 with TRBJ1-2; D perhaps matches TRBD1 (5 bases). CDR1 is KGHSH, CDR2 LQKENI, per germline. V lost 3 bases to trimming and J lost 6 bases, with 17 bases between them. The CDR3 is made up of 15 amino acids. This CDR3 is CASSPLQSLQDGYTF. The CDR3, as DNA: TGTGCCAGCTCACCCTTACAGTCGTTACAGGATGGCTACACCTTC.

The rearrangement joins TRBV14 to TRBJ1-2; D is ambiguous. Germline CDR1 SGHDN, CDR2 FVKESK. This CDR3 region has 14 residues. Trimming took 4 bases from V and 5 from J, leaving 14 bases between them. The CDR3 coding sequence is TGTGCCAGCAGCCCTCGGTTACAGATATATGGCTACACCTTC. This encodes CASSPRLQIYGYTF. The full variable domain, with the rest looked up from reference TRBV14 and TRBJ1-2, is EAGVTQFPSHSVIEKGQTVTLRCDPISGHDNLYWYRRVMGKEIKFLLHFVKESKQDESGMPNNRFLAERTGGTYSTLKVQPAELEDSGVYFCASSPRLQIYGYTFGSGTRLTVV.

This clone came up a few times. In nucleotides, the CDR3 is TGTGCCAGCAGTTTCGGGGGGAACACTGAAGCTTTCTTT. Protein product: CASSFGGNTEAFF. The gene calls are TRBV12-3 or TRBV12-4 and TRBJ1-1; possible D gene TRBD1, 5 bases. The CDR3 runs 13 residues. V gave up 3 bases and J gave up 1 base, with 6 bases separating them.

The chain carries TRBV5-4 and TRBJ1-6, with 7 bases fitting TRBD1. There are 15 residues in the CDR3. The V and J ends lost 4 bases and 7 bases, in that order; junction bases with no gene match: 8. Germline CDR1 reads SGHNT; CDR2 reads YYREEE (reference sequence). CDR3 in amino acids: CASSPGTVGNSPLHF. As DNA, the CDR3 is TGTGCCAGCAGCCCCGGGACAGTTGGCAATTCACCCCTCCACTTT.

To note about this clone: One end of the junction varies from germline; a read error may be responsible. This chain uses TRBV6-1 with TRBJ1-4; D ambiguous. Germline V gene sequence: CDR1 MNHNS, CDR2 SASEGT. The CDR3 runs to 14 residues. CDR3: CASREDGTNEKLFF. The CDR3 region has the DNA TGTGCCAGCCGTGAAGACGGAACTAATGAAAAACTGTTTTTT.

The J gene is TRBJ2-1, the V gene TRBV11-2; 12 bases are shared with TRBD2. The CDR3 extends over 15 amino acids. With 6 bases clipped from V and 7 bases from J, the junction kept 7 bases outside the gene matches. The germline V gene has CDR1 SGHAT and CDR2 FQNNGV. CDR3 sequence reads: CASRPGLAGRNEQFF. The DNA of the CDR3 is TGTGCCAGCAGGCCTGGACTAGCGGGAAGGAATGAGCAGTTCTTC.

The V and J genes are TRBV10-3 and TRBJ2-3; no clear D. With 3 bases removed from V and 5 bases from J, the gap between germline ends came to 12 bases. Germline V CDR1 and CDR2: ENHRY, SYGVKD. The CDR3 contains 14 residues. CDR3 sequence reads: CAISDLGGVDTQYF. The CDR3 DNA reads TGTGCCATCAGTGATTTGGGTGGAGTAGATACGCAGTATTTT.

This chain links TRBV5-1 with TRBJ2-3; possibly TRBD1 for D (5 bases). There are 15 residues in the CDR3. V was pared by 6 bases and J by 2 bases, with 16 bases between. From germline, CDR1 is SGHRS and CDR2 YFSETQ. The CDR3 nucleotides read TGCGCCAGCAATGCGGCAGGGCCAACCACAGATACGCAGTATTTT. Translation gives CASNAAGPTTDTQYF.

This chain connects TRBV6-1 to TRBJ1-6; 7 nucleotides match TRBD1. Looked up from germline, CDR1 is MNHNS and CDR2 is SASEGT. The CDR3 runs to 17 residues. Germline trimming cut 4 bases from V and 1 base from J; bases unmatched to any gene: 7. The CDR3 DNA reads TGTGCCAGCAGTGTACCCGAGGGGGCTTCCTATAATTCACCCCTCCACTTT. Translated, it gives CASSVPEGASYNSPLHF.

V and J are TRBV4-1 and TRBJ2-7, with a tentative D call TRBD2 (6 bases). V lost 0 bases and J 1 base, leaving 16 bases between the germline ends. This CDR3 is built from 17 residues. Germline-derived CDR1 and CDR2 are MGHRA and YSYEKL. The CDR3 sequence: CASSQEGGGALSYEQYF. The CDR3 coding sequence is TGCGCCAGCAGCCAAGAGGGGGGAGGAGCCTTATCCTACGAGCAGTACTTC.

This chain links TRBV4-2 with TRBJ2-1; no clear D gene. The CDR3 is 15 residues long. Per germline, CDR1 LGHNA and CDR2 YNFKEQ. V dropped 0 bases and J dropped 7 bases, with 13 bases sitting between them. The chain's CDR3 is CASSQDLASGNEQFF. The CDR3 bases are TGTGCCAGCAGCCAAGATTTGGCTAGTGGTAATGAGCAGTTCTTC.

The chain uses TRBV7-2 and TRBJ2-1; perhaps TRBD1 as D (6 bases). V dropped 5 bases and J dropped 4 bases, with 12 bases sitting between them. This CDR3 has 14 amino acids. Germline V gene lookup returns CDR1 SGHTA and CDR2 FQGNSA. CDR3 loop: CASSVVRGYNEQFF. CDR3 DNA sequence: TGTGCCAGCAGCGTAGTAAGGGGGTACAATGAGCAGTTCTTC.

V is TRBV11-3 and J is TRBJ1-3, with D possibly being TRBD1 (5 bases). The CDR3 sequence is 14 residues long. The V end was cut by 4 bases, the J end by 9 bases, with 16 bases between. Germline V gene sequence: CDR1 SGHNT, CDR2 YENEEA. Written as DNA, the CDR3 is TGTGCCAGCAGCTCCCTCGGTCCCGGGGGCACCATATATTTT. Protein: CASSSLGPGGTIYF.

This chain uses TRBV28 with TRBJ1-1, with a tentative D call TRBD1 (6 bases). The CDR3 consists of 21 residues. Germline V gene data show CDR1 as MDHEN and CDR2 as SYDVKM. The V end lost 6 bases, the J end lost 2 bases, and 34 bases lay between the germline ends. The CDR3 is CASSSTGPPRLPAQPNTEAFF. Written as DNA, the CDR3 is TGTGCCAGCAGCTCGACAGGACCTCCCCGTTTGCCGGCGCAACCAAACACTGAAGCTTTCTTT.